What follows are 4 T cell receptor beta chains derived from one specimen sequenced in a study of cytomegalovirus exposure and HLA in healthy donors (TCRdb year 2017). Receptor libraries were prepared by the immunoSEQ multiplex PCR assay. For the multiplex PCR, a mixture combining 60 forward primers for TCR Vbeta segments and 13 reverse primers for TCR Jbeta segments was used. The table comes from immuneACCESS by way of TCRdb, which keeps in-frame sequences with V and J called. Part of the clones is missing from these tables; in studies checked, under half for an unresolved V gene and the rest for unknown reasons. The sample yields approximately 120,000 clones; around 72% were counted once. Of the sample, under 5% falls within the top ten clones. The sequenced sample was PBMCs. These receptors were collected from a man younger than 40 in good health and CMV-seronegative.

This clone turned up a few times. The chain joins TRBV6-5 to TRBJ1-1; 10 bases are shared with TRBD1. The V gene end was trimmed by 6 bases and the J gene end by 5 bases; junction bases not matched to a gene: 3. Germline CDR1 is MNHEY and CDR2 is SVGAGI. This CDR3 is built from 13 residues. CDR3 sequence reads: CASSRTGGTEAFF. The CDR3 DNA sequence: TGTGCCAGCAGCAGGACAGGGGGAACTGAAGCTTTCTTT.

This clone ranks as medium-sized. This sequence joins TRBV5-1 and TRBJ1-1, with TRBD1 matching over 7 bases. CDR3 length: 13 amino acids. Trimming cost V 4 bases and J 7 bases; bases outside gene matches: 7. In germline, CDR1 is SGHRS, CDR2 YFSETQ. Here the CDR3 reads CASSPQGWIEAFF. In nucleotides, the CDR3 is TGCGCCAGCAGCCCACAGGGGTGGATTGAAGCTTTCTTT.

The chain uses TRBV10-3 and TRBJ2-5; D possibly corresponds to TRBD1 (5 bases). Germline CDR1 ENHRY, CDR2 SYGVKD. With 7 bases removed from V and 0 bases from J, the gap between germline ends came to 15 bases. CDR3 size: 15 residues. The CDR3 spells CAIKDTALYQETQYF. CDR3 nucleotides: TGTGCCATCAAGGACACAGCGCTATACCAAGAGACCCAGTACTTC.

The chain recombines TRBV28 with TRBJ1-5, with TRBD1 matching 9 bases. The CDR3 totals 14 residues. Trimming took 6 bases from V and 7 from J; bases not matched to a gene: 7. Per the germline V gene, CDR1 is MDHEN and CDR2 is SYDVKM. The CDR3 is CASRGQGGRQPQHF. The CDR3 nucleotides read TGTGCCAGCAGGGGACAGGGAGGTAGACAGCCCCAGCATTTT.